The 12 T cell receptor beta chains presented below share a single source sample, sequenced in a study of blood T cell repertoires in COVID-19. Method: immunoSEQ multiplex PCR; TCRdb's copy keeps in-frame clones and lacks some. The table records nearly 200,000 clones, around 92% of them present only once. Sequenced: PBMCs or T cells enriched from blood (not recorded which). These receptor sequences come from a woman aged 18 to 35 who had recovered from COVID-19.

Notes on this clone: Other DNA sequences within the sample encode an identical CDR3. The V and J genes are TRBV28 and TRBJ1-1; D unresolved. The CDR3 sequence is 11 residues long. In germline, CDR1 is MDHEN, CDR2 SYDVKM. V lost 6 bases and J lost 2, with 4 bases in between. CDR3 loop: CASRLNTEAFF. CDR3 DNA: TGTGCCAGCAGACTCAACACTGAAGCTTTCTTT. Full variable domain (missing parts from reference TRBV28 and TRBJ1-1): DVKVTQSSRYLVKRTGEKVFLECVQDMDHENMFWYRQDPGLGLRLIYFSYDVKMKEKGDIPEGYSVSREKKERFSLILESASTNQTSMYLCASRLNTEAFFGQGTRLTVV.

The chain links TRBV2 to TRBJ2-7, with 8 bases that match TRBD1. The CDR3 spans 14 residues. V dropped 6 bases and J dropped 1; count of bases not matched to a gene: 5. The V gene's germline CDR1 is SNHLY and CDR2 FYNNEI. CDR3 residues: CASRFTGGSYEQYF. In nucleotides, the CDR3 is TGTGCCAGCAGATTTACAGGGGGTTCCTACGAGCAGTACTTC. The full variable domain, in which reference TRBV2 and TRBJ2-7 provide the parts outside the CDR3, is EPEVTQTPSHQVTQMGQEVILRCVPISNHLYFYWYRQILGQKVEFLVSFYNNEISEKSEIFDDQFSVERPDGSNFTLKIRSTKLEDSAMYFCASRFTGGSYEQYFGPGTRLTVT.

This chain links TRBV7-9 with TRBJ2-3, with 12 bases matching TRBD2. The CDR3 consists of 17 residues. V trimming: 3 bases; J trimming: 1 base; junction bases outside the gene matches: 5. Germline CDR1 is SEHNR and CDR2 is FQNEAQ (reference sequence). CDR3 amino acids: CASSFLLAGGGTDTQYF. Here the CDR3 DNA reads TGTGCCAGCAGCTTCTTACTAGCGGGGGGTGGCACAGATACGCAGTATTTT.

The chain combines TRBV27 with TRBJ1-5; D is ambiguous. V lost 5 bases and J 4 bases, leaving 12 bases between the germline ends. This CDR3 contains 14 residues. CDR1 is MNHEY and CDR2 is SMNVEV in the germline V gene (reference sequence). The CDR3 is CASSPHNSNQPQHF. The DNA for the CDR3 is TGTGCCAGCAGTCCCCACAACAGTAATCAGCCCCAGCATTTT.

This rearrangement joins TRBV7-3 to TRBJ2-2; perhaps TRBD2 as D (5 bases). This CDR3 comprises 12 residues. Between the trimmed V and J ends, which lost 6 bases and 7 bases, there was a span of 9 bases. Germline V gene data show CDR1 as SGHTA and CDR2 as FQGTGA. This CDR3 reads CASSSAGGELFF. CDR3 DNA: TGTGCCAGCAGTTCCGCGGGCGGGGAGCTGTTTTTT.

CDR3: CASSLNRDFNQPQHF. Here the CDR3 DNA reads TGTGCCAGCAGTCTTAACAGGGATTTCAATCAGCCCCAGCATTTT. The rearrangement uses TRBV27 and TRBJ1-5; tentative D call: TRBD1 (6 bases). V was pared by 5 bases and J by 3 bases, with 14 bases between. This CDR3 spans 15 amino acids. Looked up from germline, CDR1 is MNHEY and CDR2 is SMNVEV (reference sequence).

The V gene is TRBV3-1 (or the pseudogene TRBV3-2), the J gene TRBJ1-3; D is undetermined. Trimming took 1 base from V and 9 from J, leaving 4 bases between them. Germline V lookup: CDR1 LGHDT, CDR2 YNNKEL (reference sequence). This CDR3 is 11 amino acids long. The CDR3 loop reads CASSQGVTIYF. As DNA, the CDR3 is TGTGCCAGCAGCCAAGGAGTCACCATATATTTT.

The chain carries TRBV13 and TRBJ2-1; TRBD2 might be the D (6 bases). Trimming left V 5 bases short and J 7 bases short, with 9 bases between. Looked up from germline, CDR1 is PRHDT and CDR2 is FYEKMQ (reference sequence). This CDR3 contains 12 residues. CDR3 bases: TGTGCCAGCAGCCGTGGGGGGAATGAGCAGTTCTTC. Protein product: CASSRGGNEQFF.

The table lists this clone with a count of one. V gene TRBV5-4 combines with J gene TRBJ2-3; no definite D call. Between the trimmed V and J ends, which lost 4 bases and 4 bases, there was a span of 10 bases. Germline values: CDR1 SGHNT, CDR2 YYREEE (reference sequence). The CDR3 is made up of 13 amino acids. CDR3 protein: CASSPEAPDTQYF. The CDR3 coding sequence is TGTGCCAGCAGCCCCGAAGCGCCAGATACGCAGTATTTT.

This chain links TRBV5-5 with TRBJ1-4; 7 positions agree with TRBD1. V was clipped by 0 bases and J by 2 bases; unmatched bases: 4. This CDR3 contains 16 residues. The germline CDR1 and CDR2 sequences are SGHKS and YYEKEE (reference sequence). CDR3 in amino acids: CASSLVVQGTNEKLFF. For the CDR3, the DNA is TGTGCCAGCAGCTTGGTCGTACAGGGGACTAATGAAAAACTGTTTTTT.

The chain couples TRBV5-6 to TRBJ2-5; D remains unclear. V dropped 0 bases and J dropped 5 bases, with 11 bases sitting between them. There are 14 residues in the CDR3. CDR1 is SGHDT and CDR2 is YYEEEE in the germline V gene. This CDR3 reads CASSLVAARETQYF. In nucleotides, the CDR3 is TGTGCCAGCAGCTTGGTAGCCGCTCGGGAGACCCAGTACTTC.

A few counts support this clone. This rearrangement joins TRBV6-1 to TRBJ2-7; possible D gene TRBD1, 6 bases. Trimming cost V 1 base and J 0 bases, with 10 bases left between them. This CDR3 is 15 amino acids long. Germline V CDR1 and CDR2: MNHNS, SASEGT. CDR3 bases: TGTGCCAGCAGTGAAGAGGACAGTGCCTCCTACGAGCAGTACTTC. It specifies CASSEEDSASYEQYF.